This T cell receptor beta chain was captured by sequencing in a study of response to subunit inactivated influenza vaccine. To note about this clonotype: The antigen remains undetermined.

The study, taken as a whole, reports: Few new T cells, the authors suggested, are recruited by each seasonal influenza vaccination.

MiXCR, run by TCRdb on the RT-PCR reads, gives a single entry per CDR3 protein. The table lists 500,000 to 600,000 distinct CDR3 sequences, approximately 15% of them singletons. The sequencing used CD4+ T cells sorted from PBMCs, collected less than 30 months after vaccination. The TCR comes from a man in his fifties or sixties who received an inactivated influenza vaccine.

CDR3 residues: CASRDPGAGDTQYF. The DNA for the CDR3 is TGTGCCAGCAGAGACCCGGGGGCGGGAGATACGCAGTATTTT. This sequence joins TRBV7-2 and TRBJ2-3; D tentatively reads TRBD1 or TRBD2 (6 bases each). Germline V CDR1 and CDR2: SGHTA, FQGNSA. V shed 6 bases and J shed 5 bases, with 15 bases lying between them. This CDR3 spans 14 amino acids. Full variable domain (rest looked up from reference TRBV7-2 and TRBJ2-3): GAGVSQSPSNKVTEKGKDVELRCDPISGHTALYWYRQSLGQGLEFLIYFQGNSAPDKSGLPSDRFSAERTGGSVSTLTIQRTQQEDSAVYLCASRDPGAGDTQYFGPGTRLTVL.